This T cell receptor (beta chain) stems from a study of T cell responses to AZD1222 COVID-19 vaccine. Study-level results: The sample set comprised mostly white British donors with more females, and clonal diversity was possibly underestimated. Reportedly, nearly half of unique spike TCRs recognized epitopes outside B.1.351/B.1.1.7 mutations.

A word on this clone: What it recognizes is unknown.

The CDR3 loop spans 19 amino acids. Trimming took 5 bases from V and 3 from J; bases not matched to a gene: 15. Germline V CDR1 and CDR2: SEHNR, FQNEAQ (reference sequence). Sequencing used immunoSEQ multiplex PCR; TCRdb keeps in-frame clones, though not all of them. This repertoire shows 140,000 to 150,000 clones, about 92% found once; its top ten account for 7.5% to 9.5%. The TCR comes from an adult in good health. This specimen was peripheral blood, taken on day 0 of AZD1222 vaccination. This rearrangement joins TRBV7-9 to TRBJ1-3; 11 nucleotides match TRBD1. The CDR3: CASSPTRHRDRGFGNTIYF. The CDR3 DNA follows: TGTGCCAGCAGCCCAACTCGCCACCGGGACAGGGGGTTTGGAAACACCATATATTTT.